This TCR beta chain is drawn from a study of blood T cell repertoires in COVID-19. Study-wide background: COVID-19 samples from acute and convalescent phases originated in the United States, Italy and Spain.

In the original processing: Reference gene primers were amplified, and this amplification served to estimate nucleated cell counts. Sequenced by immunoSEQ multiplex PCR; TCRdb stores in-frame clones only, minus some. The DNA was the basis for D and trimming; V, J and clone size are from that table. The data hold 200,000 to 300,000 clones, with 85% to 90% observed a single time. CDR3 length: 14 amino acids. V lost 3 bases to trimming and J lost 2 bases, with 11 bases between them. Looked up from germline, CDR1 is SGDLS and CDR2 is YYNGEE. The chain is built from TRBV9 and TRBJ2-5; perhaps TRBD1 as D (5 bases). This receptor was taken from a middle-aged woman who had recovered from COVID-19. Sequenced material: peripheral blood. CDR3 loop: CASSALTDQETQYF. Written as DNA, the CDR3 is TGTGCCAGCAGCGCCCTGACAGATCAAGAGACCCAGTACTTC.